One sample yielded the 24 T cell receptor beta chains listed below, sequenced in a study of beta chain features in type 1 diabetes. Study outcomes and limitations: TCRB CDR3s from Type 1 diabetes patients were moderately but significantly shorter in all four CD4+ subsets.

Expressed TCRB transcripts got sequenced, as all isolated RNA was reverse transcribed. Measured with immunoSEQ multiplex PCR; TCRdb has only the in-frame clones, and not every one. The sample contains some 160,000 clones, roughly 9% of which appear only once. The antigens for these receptors are not known. The material sequenced was central memory CD4+ T cells from blood. The receptors shown here come from a woman in her thirties with type 1 diabetes.

Of note for this clone: This same CDR3 is encoded by further DNA sequences in the sample. This rearrangement joins TRBV18 to TRBJ2-1; 8 bases agree with TRBD2. J was trimmed by 3 bases and V by 3 bases; bases with no gene match: 4. Germline V lookup: CDR1 KGHSH, CDR2 LQKENI. There are 15 residues in the CDR3. The CDR3 loop reads CASSPPSGGYNEQFF. As DNA, the CDR3 is TGTGCCAGCTCACCTCCGAGCGGGGGCTACAATGAGCAGTTCTTC.

The chain is built from TRBV30 and TRBJ2-6, with D possibly being TRBD1 (6 bases). CDR1 is GTSNPN, CDR2 SVGIG, per germline (reference sequence). V was shortened by 1 base and J by 0 bases, with 13 bases between the two germline ends. The CDR3 has 17 amino acids. CDR3: CAWSAIEGVSGANVLTF. Written as DNA, the CDR3 is TGTGCCTGGAGTGCGATAGAGGGGGTCTCTGGGGCCAACGTCCTGACTTTC. Full variable domain (rest looked up from reference TRBV30 and TRBJ2-6): SQTIHQWPATLVQPVGSPLSLECTVEGTSNPNLYWYRQAAGRGLQLLFYSVGIGQISSEVPQNLSASRPQDRQFILSSKKLLLSDSGFYLCAWSAIEGVSGANVLTFGAGSRLTVL.

This clone came up a few times. The chain carries TRBV4-1 and TRBJ2-7, with 15 bases identical to TRBD2. Germline V CDR1 and CDR2: MGHRA, YSYEKL. The CDR3 sequence is 14 residues long. V shed 1 base, J shed 9 bases, and the junction held 1 base outside the gene matches. CDR3 in amino acids: CASSQGTSGRVQYF. The CDR3, as DNA: TGCGCCAGCAGCCAAGGGACTAGCGGGAGGGTGCAGTACTTC.

In this sample, this clone turned up a few times. The V gene is TRBV30, the J gene TRBJ2-1; 9 bases fit TRBD1. CDR1 GTSNPN and CDR2 SVGIG come from the germline V gene (reference sequence). V shed 3 bases, J shed 2 bases, and the junction held 5 bases outside the gene matches. The CDR3 runs 15 residues. CDR3 sequence reads: CAWSRGQGTYNEQFF. CDR3 nucleotides: TGTGCCTGGAGCCGGGGACAGGGTACCTACAATGAGCAGTTCTTC.

V gene TRBV30 combines with J gene TRBJ1-1; tentatively, D is TRBD1 (6 bases). The V and J ends lost 6 bases and 5 bases respectively, with 13 bases between them. This CDR3 has 12 amino acids. Germline lookup yields CDR1 GTSNPN and CDR2 SVGIG (reference sequence). CDR3 in DNA: TGTGCCTGCTTAGGGGGAGTAACTGAAGCTTTCTTT. Protein sequence: CACLGGVTEAFF. Full variable domain (remainder filled in from reference TRBV30 and TRBJ1-1): SQTIHQWPATLVQPVGSPLSLECTVEGTSNPNLYWYRQAAGRGLQLLFYSVGIGQISSEVPQNLSASRPQDRQFILSSKKLLLSDSGFYLCACLGGVTEAFFGQGTRLTVV.

This clone was seen a few times. This chain uses TRBV5-1 with TRBJ2-4; D perhaps matches TRBD1 (6 bases). Trimming took 3 bases from V and 5 from J, leaving 15 bases between them. The CDR3 contains 15 residues. CDR1 and CDR2 (germline): SGHRS, YFSETQ. The DNA of the CDR3 is TGCGCCAGCAGCTCCAGGGGCCGAGAAGAAAACATTCAGTACTTC. Protein product: CASSSRGREENIQYF.

This clone was detected a few times. This CDR3 reads CASSGDRDTEAFF. As DNA, the CDR3 is TGTGCCAGTAGTGGGGACAGGGACACTGAAGCTTTCTTT. The chain combines TRBV19 with TRBJ1-1, with 9 bases aligning to TRBD1. The V gene end was trimmed by 5 bases and the J gene end by 3 bases; junction bases not matched to a gene: 1. Germline V gives CDR1 LNHDA, CDR2 SQIVND (reference sequence). This CDR3 has 13 residues. The full variable domain, completed using reference TRBV19 and TRBJ1-1, is DGGITQSPKYLFRKEGQNVTLSCEQNLNHDAMYWYRQDPGQGLRLIYYSQIVNDFQKGDIAEGYSVSREKKESFPLTVTSAQKNPTAFYLCASSGDRDTEAFFGQGTRLTVV.

The rearrangement uses TRBV19 and TRBJ2-7; D remains unclear. This CDR3 has 15 residues. Germline V lookup: CDR1 LNHDA, CDR2 SQIVND (reference sequence). Trimming pared 1 base from V and 0 bases from J, leaving 10 bases between. CDR3 amino acids: CASSIGGVSSYEQYF. The CDR3 DNA is TGTGCCAGTAGTATAGGCGGCGTGAGCTCCTACGAGCAGTACTTC.

The sample holds a few counts of this clone. The CDR3 sequence: CASSFSGIGDTQYF. CDR3 sequence (DNA): TGTGCCAGCAGCTTTAGCGGGATCGGAGATACGCAGTATTTT. J is TRBJ2-3 and V is TRBV7-8, with 8 nucleotides matching TRBD2. CDR3 length equals 14 residues. Germline V gene lookup returns CDR1 SGHVS and CDR2 FQNEAQ. Trimming removed 3 bases from V and 5 bases from J; junction bases left unmatched: 4.

This clone was seen a handful of times. The V gene is TRBV29-1, the J gene TRBJ2-1, with 15 bases lining up with TRBD2. The CDR3 is made up of 17 amino acids. The V and J ends lost 1 base and 7 bases, in that order; junction bases with no gene match: 8. Germline CDR1 reads SQVTM; CDR2 reads ANQGSEA. Written as DNA, the CDR3 is TGCAGCGTTGAAGTTTCTGGGACTAGCGGGAGGTCTAATGAGCAGTTCTTC. Translation: CSVEVSGTSGRSNEQFF.

The chain joins TRBV25-1 to TRBJ1-3; perhaps TRBD1 as D (6 bases). The V gene lost 5 bases and the J gene lost 4 bases, with 18 bases spanning the gap. The germline gives CDR1 MGHDK, CDR2 SYGVNS. This CDR3 comprises 16 residues. The CDR3 loop reads CASSQRGQGLGNTIYF. CDR3 DNA: TGTGCCAGCAGTCAAAGAGGGCAGGGGCTAGGAAACACCATATATTTT.

V gene TRBV10-1 combines with J gene TRBJ2-2; TRBD2 might be the D (5 bases). Trimming pared 6 bases from V and 6 bases from J, leaving 14 bases between. Per the germline V gene, CDR1 is WNHNN and CDR2 is SYGVQD (reference sequence). This CDR3 contains 14 residues. The CDR3 is CASSGSGEAGELFF. In DNA form, the CDR3 reads TGCGCCAGCAGCGGCTCCGGGGAAGCCGGGGAGCTGTTTTTT.

This clone turned up a few times. This chain joins TRBV5-1 and TRBJ2-2; possibly TRBD2 for D (6 bases). Germline V gives CDR1 SGHRS, CDR2 YFSETQ. The CDR3 has 16 residues. Trimming stripped 2 bases from V and 3 bases from J, with 14 bases between. CDR3 region: CASSLSGRPDTGELFF. CDR3 bases: TGCGCCAGCAGCTTATCTGGGAGGCCGGACACCGGGGAGCTGTTTTTT.

J is TRBJ2-5 and V is TRBV5-1; 9 bases agree with TRBD1. J was trimmed by 5 bases and V by 5 bases; bases with no gene match: 13. CDR1 is SGHRS, CDR2 YFSETQ, per germline. This CDR3 contains 16 residues. CDR3 DNA sequence: TGCGCCAGCAGATCCGGGACAGGGAGGGCCGTGGAGACCCAGTACTTC. Its protein is CASRSGTGRAVETQYF.

The chain couples TRBV29-1 to TRBJ2-2, with 13 bases lining up with TRBD2. Germline CDR1 reads SQVTM; CDR2 reads ANQGSEA. The CDR3 extends over 15 amino acids. V shed 7 bases, J shed 2 bases, and the junction held 4 bases outside the gene matches. CDR3 sequence (DNA): TGCAGCGCGGGGGGACTAGCGGGAAACACCGGGGAGCTGTTTTTT. Translated: CSAGGLAGNTGELFF.

In this sample, this clone turned up a few times. This sequence joins TRBV7-9 and TRBJ2-7; 7 nucleotides match TRBD2. The J segment lost 2 bases and the V segment lost 6 bases, leaving 10 bases of the junction unmatched. CDR1 SEHNR and CDR2 FQNEAQ come from the germline V gene (reference sequence). The length of the CDR3 is 15 residues. The CDR3 sequence: CASRFGASGTYEQYF. Written as DNA, the CDR3 is TGTGCCAGCAGGTTCGGGGCTAGCGGAACCTACGAGCAGTACTTC.

Ten or more counts support this clone. The V and J genes are TRBV29-1 and TRBJ2-2; 14 bases line up with TRBD2. CDR3 length: 14 residues. The V gene's germline CDR1 is SQVTM and CDR2 ANQGSEA. Unmatched junction bases numbered 0, after V lost 6 bases and J lost 3 bases. The CDR3 DNA sequence: TGCAGCGTGGGACTAGCGGGAGACACCGGGGAGCTGTTTTTT. Encoded protein: CSVGLAGDTGELFF.

The chain is built from TRBV2 and TRBJ1-4, with 7 bases that match TRBD1. This CDR3 region has 15 residues. V gave up 5 bases and J gave up 8 bases; unmatched junction bases: 11. From germline, CDR1 is SNHLY and CDR2 FYNNEI. In DNA, the CDR3 is TGTGCCAGCAGTAGGGACAGTCCGGGAGGGGAAAAACTGTTTTTT. Translating it yields CASSRDSPGGEKLFF.

This sequence joins TRBV9 and TRBJ1-1; D remains ambiguous. Germline-derived CDR1 and CDR2 are SGDLS and YYNGEE. The CDR3 is made up of 12 amino acids. Trimming shortened V by 2 bases and J by 3 bases, and 5 bases separated the two germline ends. The CDR3 DNA is TGTGCCAGCAGCGTCTTAGACACTGAAGCTTTCTTT. Amino acids: CASSVLDTEAFF.

The CDR3 reads CASSMDRDYGYTF. Written as DNA, the CDR3 is TGTGCCAGTAGTATGGACAGGGACTATGGCTACACCTTC. The chain joins TRBV19 to TRBJ1-2; 8 positions agree with TRBD1. The ends lost 3 bases at V and 3 bases at J; junction bases unmatched: 0. The CDR3 has 13 residues. Germline V lookup: CDR1 LNHDA, CDR2 SQIVND (reference sequence).

In this sample, this clone turned up a few times. The V gene is TRBV30, the J gene TRBJ2-7; TRBD1 matches at 9 bases. There are 12 residues in the CDR3. Germline loops: CDR1 GTSNPN, CDR2 SVGIG (reference sequence). Trimming at V came to 8 bases and at J to 6 bases, leaving 8 bases not matched to a gene. CDR3 DNA sequence: TGTGCCAGGGACAGGGTACCAGGCGAGCAGTACTTC. Translation gives CARDRVPGEQYF.

CDR3 region: CASSETDSSQYF. For the CDR3, the DNA is TGTGCCAGTAGTGAGACGGACAGTTCCCAGTACTTC. The rearrangement joins TRBV19 to TRBJ2-5; a possible D gene is TRBD1 (6 bases). Germline V gene data show CDR1 as LNHDA and CDR2 as SQIVND (reference sequence). This CDR3 is 12 amino acids long. Trimming shortened V by 5 bases and J by 9 bases, and 13 bases separated the two germline ends. The full variable domain, in which reference TRBV19 and TRBJ2-5 provide the parts outside the CDR3, is DGGITQSPKYLFRKEGQNVTLSCEQNLNHDAMYWYRQDPGQGLRLIYYSQIVNDFQKGDIAEGYSVSREKKESFPLTVTSAQKNPTAFYLCASSETDSSQYFGPGTRLLVL.

This clone was counted between two and nine times. V gene TRBV5-1 combines with J gene TRBJ2-2; 8 bases agree with TRBD1. With 3 bases clipped from V and 4 bases from J, the junction kept 2 bases outside the gene matches. Germline loops: CDR1 SGHRS, CDR2 YFSETQ. There are 14 residues in the CDR3. CDR3 bases: TGCGCCAGCAGCTCTGGGACAGGCACCGGGGAGCTGTTTTTT. It specifies CASSSGTGTGELFF.

V is TRBV7-9 and J is TRBJ2-3; possibly TRBD2 for D (7 bases). The CDR3 is 18 amino acids. Germline CDR1 SEHNR, CDR2 FQNEAQ (reference sequence). V lost 4 bases and J lost 2, with 22 bases in between. The CDR3 sequence: CASSSSWGRREITDTQYF. CDR3 nucleotide sequence: TGTGCCAGCAGCTCCTCCTGGGGGCGGCGGGAGATCACAGATACGCAGTATTTT.